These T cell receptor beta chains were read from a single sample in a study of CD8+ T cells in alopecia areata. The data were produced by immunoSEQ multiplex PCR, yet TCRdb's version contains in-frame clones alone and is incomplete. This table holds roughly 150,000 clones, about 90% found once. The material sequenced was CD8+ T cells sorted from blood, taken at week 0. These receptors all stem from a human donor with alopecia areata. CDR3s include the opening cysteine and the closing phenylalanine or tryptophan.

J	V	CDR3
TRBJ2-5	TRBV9	CASTSGSETQYF
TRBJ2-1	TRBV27	CASIRGGEQFF
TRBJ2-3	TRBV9	CASSAPMASGGASTDTQYF
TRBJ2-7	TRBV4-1	CASSQGVPGQGTHEQYF
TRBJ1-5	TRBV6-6	CARQGQKHSNQPQHF
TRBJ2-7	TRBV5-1	CASSLLGRDNYEQYF
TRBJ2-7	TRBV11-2	CASSLGLGSADEQYF
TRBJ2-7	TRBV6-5	CASSYSPGGTYEQYF
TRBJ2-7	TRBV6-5	CASSRLAGGTYEQYF
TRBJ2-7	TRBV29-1	CSARIPSYEQYF
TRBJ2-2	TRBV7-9	CASSSTGELFF
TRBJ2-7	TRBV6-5	CASSYEPGSTNYEQYF
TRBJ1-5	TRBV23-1	CATTGSSNQPQHF
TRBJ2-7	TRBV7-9	CASTGTGNGEQYF
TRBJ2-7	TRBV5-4	CASSLGGPSYEQYF
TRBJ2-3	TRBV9	CASGGDYTDTQYF
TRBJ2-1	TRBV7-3	CASSPTGMYNEQFF
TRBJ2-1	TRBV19	CASSIAWDNEQFF
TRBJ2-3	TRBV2	CASIADTQYF
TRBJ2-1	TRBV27	CASSFATSGAHNEQFF
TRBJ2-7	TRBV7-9	CASSPEPYEQYF
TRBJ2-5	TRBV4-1	CASSHTLVETQYF
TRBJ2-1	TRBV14	CASSQAGQYNEQFF
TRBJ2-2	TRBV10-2	CASESRQGPTGELFF
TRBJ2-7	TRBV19	CASSMGLAAYEQYF
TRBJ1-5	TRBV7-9	CASSSSSVAGQPQHF
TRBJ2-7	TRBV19	CASSTQRTGEGILRF
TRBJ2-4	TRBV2	CASSGGTGERVQYF
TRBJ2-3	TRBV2	CASISGRETDTQYF